Presented here are 23 T cell receptor beta chains from one specimen sequenced in a study of human T cells and chemical hapten exposure. As for time point: pre-sensitization, week 0. The treatment: therapeutic diphenylcyclopropenone sensitization with weekly scalp DPC. TCRdb ran MiXCR on the RACE reads and lists one entry per CDR3 protein. The sample carries about 98,000 distinct CDR3 sequences, more than 10% recorded once. This specimen consisted of whole blood, obtained in connection with sensitization to the hapten diphenylcyclopropenone (DPC). The receptor set was obtained from a woman aged 55 to 70 with alopecia areata. Some clones in this sample may be carry-over from other donors' samples.

Many counts were recorded for this clonotype. This rearrangement joins TRBV4-1 to TRBJ1-3; D is undetermined. Germline CDR1 reads MGHRA; CDR2 reads YSYEKL. V lost 0 bases and J 8 bases, leaving 11 bases between the germline ends. This CDR3 contains 14 residues. The CDR3 DNA follows: TGCGCCAGCAGCCAAGATTTCCGCGGAGACACCATATATTTT. Its protein product is CASSQDFRGDTIYF.

This clonotype has at least ten counts. This sequence joins TRBV6-1 and TRBJ2-3, with TRBD1 matching 9 bases. The CDR3 extends over 14 amino acids. V shed 8 bases, J shed 5 bases, and the junction held 8 bases outside the gene matches. CDR1 is MNHNS and CDR2 is SASEGT in the germline V gene. In nucleotides, the CDR3 is TGTGCCAGCGCCAGGACAGGGGTAAAAGATACGCAGTATTTT. Translation gives CASARTGVKDTQYF.

This clonotype was recorded many times. The chain carries TRBV3-1 and TRBJ2-2; D not certain. Looked up from germline, CDR1 is LGHDT and CDR2 is YNNKEL (reference sequence). Trimming took 3 bases from V and 2 from J, leaving 4 bases between them. The CDR3 has 13 residues. CDR3 sequence (DNA): TGTGCCAGCAGCCAGATTAACACCGGGGAGCTGTTTTTT. It is translated as CASSQINTGELFF.

This clonotype was found many times. This chain connects TRBV9 to TRBJ1-5, with 9 bases identical to TRBD1. J gave up 3 bases and V 6 bases, and 10 bases lay outside the gene matches. The CDR3 spans 16 residues. Looked up from germline, CDR1 is SGDLS and CDR2 is YYNGEE. Here the CDR3 reads CASTTNRGRDNQPQHF. Here the CDR3 DNA reads TGTGCCAGCACCACTAACAGGGGGCGAGACAATCAGCCCCAGCATTTT.

This clonotype came up a few times. The chain combines TRBV12-3 or TRBV12-4 with TRBJ2-2; 7 bases match TRBD1. With 5 bases clipped from V and 1 base from J, the junction kept 4 bases outside the gene matches. The CDR3 runs 15 residues. CDR3 loop: CASSPGQMNTGELFF. CDR3 in DNA: TGTGCCAGCAGTCCGGGACAGATGAACACCGGGGAGCTGTTTTTT.

This clonotype was counted a few times. The V call is TRBV25-1, the J call TRBJ1-2; D is unclear. The germline V gene encodes CDR1 MGHDK and CDR2 SYGVNS. Between the trimmed V and J ends, which lost 4 bases and 1 base, there was a span of 7 bases. The CDR3 has 13 amino acids. The CDR3 DNA follows: TGTGCCAGCAGTGCCCTGAATAACTATGGCTACACCTTC. Translating it yields CASSALNNYGYTF.

The gene calls are TRBV29-1 and TRBJ1-3; D gene unclear. The ends were cut back, 6 bases at V and 0 bases at J, with 15 bases in the middle. Germline lookup yields CDR1 SQVTM and CDR2 ANQGSEA. The CDR3 spans 15 residues. This CDR3 reads CSVNAATHSGNTIYF. In nucleotides, the CDR3 is TGCAGCGTAAACGCGGCGACACACTCTGGAAACACCATATATTTT.

This clonotype came up many times. The chain is built from TRBV5-1 and TRBJ2-3; 12 bases line up with TRBD2. V was clipped by 3 bases and J by 5 bases; unmatched bases: 4. Germline-derived CDR1 and CDR2 are SGHRS and YFSETQ. This CDR3 region has 15 residues. The CDR3 sequence is CASSSRTSGIDTQYF. The DNA for the CDR3 is TGCGCCAGCAGCTCAAGGACTAGCGGGATAGATACGCAGTATTTT. The full variable domain, with the rest looked up from reference TRBV5-1 and TRBJ2-3, is KAGVTQTPRYLIKTRGQQVTLSCSPISGHRSVSWYQQTPGQGLQFLFEYFSETQRNKGNFPGRFSGRQFSNSRSEMNVSTLELGDSALYLCASSSRTSGIDTQYFGPGTRLTVL.

The table lists this clonotype with many counts. The chain carries TRBV2 and TRBJ1-1; D is perhaps TRBD1 (6 bases). The CDR3 is made up of 16 amino acids. Germline V gene data show CDR1 as SNHLY and CDR2 as FYNNEI. V lost 3 bases and J lost 10, with 24 bases in between. CDR3 coding DNA: TGTGCCAGCAGTGAGGGGGCAGGCGGCCCCTCCCGGGGAGCTTTCTTT. Amino acids: CASSEGAGGPSRGAFF.

This clonotype has ten or more counts. Its ends do not fully match the called genes, so a read error is possible. The rearrangement links TRBV2 to TRBJ2-7; 10 nucleotides align to TRBD1. Germline assignment: CDR1 SNHLY and CDR2 FYNNEI. This CDR3 has 15 residues. CDR3 residues: CASREDRGPPYEQYF. CDR3 DNA: TGTGCCAGCAGGGAAGACAGGGGGCCCCCCTACGAGCAGTACTTC.

This rearrangement joins TRBV10-3 to TRBJ2-1; 7 bases map to TRBD2. The J segment lost 3 bases and the V segment lost 5 bases, leaving 4 bases of the junction unmatched. This CDR3 is 14 amino acids long. CDR1 and CDR2 (germline): ENHRY, SYGVKD. Written as DNA, the CDR3 is TGTGCCATCAGTCGGGGGGATATCTACAATGAGCAGTTCTTC. Protein: CAISRGDIYNEQFF.

V gene TRBV3-1 combines with J gene TRBJ1-3; unclear D gene. CDR3 length: 13 amino acids. V was pared by 4 bases and J by 4 bases, with 8 bases between. Germline V gives CDR1 LGHDT, CDR2 YNNKEL (reference sequence). Here the CDR3 reads CASSRGTGNTIYF. CDR3 in DNA: TGTGCCAGCAGCCGGGGTACCGGAAACACCATATATTTT.

The V call is TRBV5-5, the J call TRBJ1-2; possible D gene TRBD1, 6 bases. From germline, CDR1 is SGHKS and CDR2 YYEKEE (reference sequence). V shed 4 bases and J shed 0 bases, with 13 bases lying between them. CDR3 length: 15 residues. In DNA, the CDR3 is TGTGCCAGCAGCCCTACAGGGACAACTAACTATGGCTACACCTTC. Residues: CASSPTGTTNYGYTF.

This clonotype was recorded many times. The V and J genes are TRBV9 and TRBJ2-1, with D unclear. The germline gives CDR1 SGDLS, CDR2 YYNGEE. The CDR3 spans 15 residues. The germline V and J ends were trimmed by 3 bases and 4 bases, with 14 bases remaining between them. DNA for the CDR3: TGTGCCAGCAGCGCCGAGATCACTACTTACAATGAGCAGTTCTTC. This gives the protein CASSAEITTYNEQFF.

This clonotype was counted a few times. The chain uses TRBV12-3 or TRBV12-4 and TRBJ2-7; D remains ambiguous. This CDR3 spans 15 amino acids. Trimming cost V 1 base and J 3 bases, with 13 bases left between them. The CDR3 reads CASSLVAGYHYEQYF. CDR3 nucleotides: TGTGCCAGCAGTTTAGTGGCCGGGTATCACTACGAGCAGTACTTC.

This clonotype was picked up many times. The V gene is TRBV12-3 or TRBV12-4, the J gene TRBJ2-1; D might be TRBD1 (6 bases). The CDR3 is 13 amino acids. The germline V and J ends were trimmed by 7 bases and 7 bases, with 14 bases remaining between them. Written as DNA, the CDR3 is TGTGCCAGCAAGTTCAACAGGGATAATGAGCAGTTCTTC. Encoded protein: CASKFNRDNEQFF.

This clonotype was seen at least ten times. The chain is built from TRBV6-6 and TRBJ1-1; D gene unclear. V was cut by 8 bases and J by 0 bases, with 7 bases left in between. The CDR3 consists of 12 residues. Germline V lookup: CDR1 MNHNY, CDR2 SVGAGI (reference sequence). The CDR3 sequence is CASLVMNTEAFF. The CDR3 region has the DNA TGTGCCAGCCTAGTGATGAACACTGAAGCTTTCTTT.

This clonotype has just a few counts. V is TRBV7-8 and J is TRBJ2-2; TRBD1 aligns across 10 bases. Germline loops: CDR1 SGHVS, CDR2 FQNEAQ. This CDR3 is built from 16 residues. The V gene end was trimmed by 4 bases and the J gene end by 4 bases; junction bases not matched to a gene: 6. Here the CDR3 reads CASSSRDRGFTGELFF. Written as DNA, the CDR3 is TGTGCCAGCAGCTCCCGGGACAGGGGTTTCACCGGGGAGCTGTTTTTT.

This clonotype has just a few counts. The rearrangement links TRBV7-9 to TRBJ2-2; the D call may be TRBD1 or TRBD2 (5 bases each). The CDR3 loop spans 17 amino acids. Germline assignment: CDR1 SEHNR and CDR2 FQNEAQ (reference sequence). Trimming took 4 bases from V and 5 from J, leaving 20 bases between them. CDR3 sequence reads: CASSSQRDAPGTGELFF. As DNA, the CDR3 is TGTGCCAGCAGCTCCCAAAGGGACGCCCCTGGGACCGGGGAGCTGTTTTTT. Variable domain in full (rest from reference TRBV7-9 and TRBJ2-2): DTGVSQNPRHKITKRGQNVTFRCDPISEHNRLYWYRQTLGQGPEFLTYFQNEAQLEKSRLLSDRFSAERPKGSFSTLEIQRTEQGDSAMYLCASSSQRDAPGTGELFFGEGSRLTVL.

This clonotype was picked up many times. This chain uses TRBV29-1 with TRBJ2-7, with 9 positions matching TRBD1. Germline CDR1 SQVTM, CDR2 ANQGSEA. Trimming took 1 base from V and 7 from J; bases not matched to a gene: 8. The length of the CDR3 is 14 residues. The CDR3: CSVEVGQGRGEQYF. CDR3 sequence (DNA): TGCAGCGTTGAAGTGGGACAGGGACGTGGAGAGCAGTACTTC.

This clonotype has a count of ten or more. The gene calls are TRBV5-1 and TRBJ1-2; 7 bases match TRBD1. The CDR3 is 12 residues long. Germline CDR1 reads SGHRS; CDR2 reads YFSETQ. With 4 bases clipped from V and 6 bases from J, the junction kept 3 bases outside the gene matches. The CDR3 is CASSHGQDGYTF. The CDR3 DNA follows: TGCGCCAGCAGCCATGGACAGGATGGCTACACCTTC.

The rearrangement uses TRBV2 and TRBJ2-2; no firm D call. V was trimmed by 4 bases and J by 0 bases, leaving 9 bases between them. CDR3 length: 15 amino acids. Germline V gene sequence: CDR1 SNHLY, CDR2 FYNNEI. The CDR3 nucleotides read TGTGCCAGCAGTGCGGCAAGAGCGAACACCGGGGAGCTGTTTTTT. It is translated as CASSAARANTGELFF.

This clonotype showed up just a few times. The genes are TRBV19 and TRBJ2-6, with TRBD1 matching over 7 bases. The CDR3 consists of 18 residues. J was trimmed by 0 bases and V by 5 bases; bases with no gene match: 10. Germline assignment: CDR1 LNHDA and CDR2 SQIVND (reference sequence). The CDR3 here is CASSYSGQSFSGANVLTF. CDR3 bases: TGTGCCAGTAGTTACTCGGGACAGAGCTTCTCTGGGGCCAACGTCCTGACTTTC.